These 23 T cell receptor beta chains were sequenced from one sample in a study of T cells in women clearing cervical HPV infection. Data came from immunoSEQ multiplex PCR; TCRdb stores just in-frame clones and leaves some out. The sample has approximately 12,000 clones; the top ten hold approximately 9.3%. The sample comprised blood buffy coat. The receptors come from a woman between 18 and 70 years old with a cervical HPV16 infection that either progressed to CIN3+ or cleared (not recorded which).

The DNA read from the CDR3 is TGTGCCACCAGCTCCCGGACAGGTCAAGGC. Residues: CATSSRTGQG. The whole CDR3 sequence reads CATSSRTGQGYTF. The V gene is TRBV15, the J gene TRBJ1-2; 7 nucleotides align to TRBD1. The read terminates 3 residues before the CDR3 end, so the remaining end is supplied by the germline J gene. The CDR3 covers 13 residues. Germline CDR1 is LNHNV and CDR2 is YYDKDF (reference sequence). Drawing the rest from reference TRBV15 and TRBJ1-2, the complete variable domain is DAMVIQNPRYQVTQFGKPVTLSCSQTLNHNVMYWYQQKSSQAPKLLFHYYDKDFNNEADTPDNFQSRRPNTSFCFLDIRSPGLGDTAMYLCATSSRTGQGYTFGSGTRLTVV.

CDR3 residues: CATSPRAYNSPLHF. The sequenced CDR3 bases are TGTGCCACGTCCCCCAGAGCCTATAATTCACCC. The chain joins TRBV19 to TRBJ1-6; D is uncertain. The read gets to within 3 residues of the CDR3 end, and the germline J gene fills in the rest. V lost 10 bases and J lost 2, with 12 bases in between. Germline V gives CDR1 LNHDA, CDR2 SQIVND (reference sequence). The CDR3 is made up of 14 amino acids.

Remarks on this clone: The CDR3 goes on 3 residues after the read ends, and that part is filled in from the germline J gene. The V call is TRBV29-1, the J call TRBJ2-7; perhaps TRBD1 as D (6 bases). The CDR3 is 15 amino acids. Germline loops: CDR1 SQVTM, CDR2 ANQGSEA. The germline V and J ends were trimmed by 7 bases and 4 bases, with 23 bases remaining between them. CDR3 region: CSAHVAKGQRYEQYF. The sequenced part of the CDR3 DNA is TGCAGCGCCCACGTAGCAAAGGGACAACGATACGAG.

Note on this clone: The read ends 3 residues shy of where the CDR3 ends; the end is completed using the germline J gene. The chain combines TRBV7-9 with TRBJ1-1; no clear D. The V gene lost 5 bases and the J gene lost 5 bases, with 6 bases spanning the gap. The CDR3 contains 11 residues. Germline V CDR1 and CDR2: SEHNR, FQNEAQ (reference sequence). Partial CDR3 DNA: TGTGCCAGCAGCCTCGTAACTGAA. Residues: CASSLVTE. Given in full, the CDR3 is CASSLVTEAFF.

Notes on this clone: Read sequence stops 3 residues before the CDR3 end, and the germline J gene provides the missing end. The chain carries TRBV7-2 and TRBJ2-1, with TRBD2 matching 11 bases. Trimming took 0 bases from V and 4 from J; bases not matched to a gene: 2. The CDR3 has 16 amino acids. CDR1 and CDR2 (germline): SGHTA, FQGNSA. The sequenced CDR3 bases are TGTGCCAGCAGCTTAGCGTCTAGCGGGGGGTACAATGAG. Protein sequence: CASSLASSGGYNE. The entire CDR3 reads CASSLASSGGYNEQFF.

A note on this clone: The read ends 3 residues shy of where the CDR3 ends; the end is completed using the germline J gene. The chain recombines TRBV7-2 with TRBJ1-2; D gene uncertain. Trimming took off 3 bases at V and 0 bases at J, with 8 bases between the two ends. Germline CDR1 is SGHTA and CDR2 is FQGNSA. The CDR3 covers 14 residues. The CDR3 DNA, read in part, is TGTGCCAGCAGCTTTCGACACGCTAACTATGGC. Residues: CASSFRHANYG. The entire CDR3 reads CASSFRHANYGYTF.

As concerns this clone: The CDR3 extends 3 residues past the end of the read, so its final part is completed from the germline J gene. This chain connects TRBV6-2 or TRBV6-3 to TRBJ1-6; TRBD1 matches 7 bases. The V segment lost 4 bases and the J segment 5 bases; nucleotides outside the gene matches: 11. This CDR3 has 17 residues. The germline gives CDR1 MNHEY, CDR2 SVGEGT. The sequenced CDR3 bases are TGTGCCAGCAGTTCGGTCGGACAGGAACCTCATAATTCACCC. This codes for CASSSVGQEPHNSP. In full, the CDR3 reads CASSSVGQEPHNSPLHF.

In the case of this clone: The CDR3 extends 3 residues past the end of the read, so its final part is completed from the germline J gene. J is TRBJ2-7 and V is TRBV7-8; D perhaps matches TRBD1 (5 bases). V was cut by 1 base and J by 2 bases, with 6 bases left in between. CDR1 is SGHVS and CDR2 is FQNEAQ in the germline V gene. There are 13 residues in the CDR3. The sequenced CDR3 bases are TGTGCCAGCAGCTTAGAGGGGCCCTACGAG. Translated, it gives CASSLEGPYE. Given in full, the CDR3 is CASSLEGPYEQYF. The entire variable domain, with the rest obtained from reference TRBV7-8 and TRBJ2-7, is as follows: GAGVSQSPRYKVAKRGQDVALRCDPISGHVSLFWYQQALGQGPEFLTYFQNEAQLDKSGLPSDRFFAERPEGSVSTLKIQRTQQEDSAVYLCASSLEGPYEQYFGPGTRLTVT.

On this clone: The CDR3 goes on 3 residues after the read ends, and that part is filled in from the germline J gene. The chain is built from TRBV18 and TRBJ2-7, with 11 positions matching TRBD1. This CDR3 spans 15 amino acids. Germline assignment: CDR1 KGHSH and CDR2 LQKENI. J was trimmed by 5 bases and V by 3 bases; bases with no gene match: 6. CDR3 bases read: TGTGCCAGCTCACCTTCCGGACAGGGGGCCAACGAG. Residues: CASSPSGQGANE. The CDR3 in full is CASSPSGQGANEQYF.

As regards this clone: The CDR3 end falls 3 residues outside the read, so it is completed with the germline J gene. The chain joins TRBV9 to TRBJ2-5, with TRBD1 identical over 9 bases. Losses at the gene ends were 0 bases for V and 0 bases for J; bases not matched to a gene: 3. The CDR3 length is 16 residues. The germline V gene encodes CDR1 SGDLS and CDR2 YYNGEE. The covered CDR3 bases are TGTGCCAGCAGCGTAGGTGGGACAGGGCACCAAGAGACC. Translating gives CASSVGGTGHQET. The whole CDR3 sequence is CASSVGGTGHQETQYF.

The sequenced CDR3 bases are TGTGCCAGCAGTGAAGCGGTTAGCGGCCCAGATAGG. It is translated as CASSEAVSGPDR. The CDR3 in its entirety is CASSEAVSGPDRYTF. The chain joins TRBV6-1 to TRBJ1-2; D call uncertain. From the germline J gene comes the end of the CDR3, since the read stops 3 residues before it. This CDR3 spans 15 amino acids. Germline V gene lookup returns CDR1 MNHNS and CDR2 SASEGT.

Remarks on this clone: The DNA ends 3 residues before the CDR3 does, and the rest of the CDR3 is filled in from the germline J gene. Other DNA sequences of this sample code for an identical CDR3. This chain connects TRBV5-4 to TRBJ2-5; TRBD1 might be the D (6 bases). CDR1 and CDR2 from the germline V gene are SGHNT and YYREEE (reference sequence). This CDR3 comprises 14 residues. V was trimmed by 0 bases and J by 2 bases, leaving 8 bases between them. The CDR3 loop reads CASSLEQGQETQYF. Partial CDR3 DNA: TGTGCCAGCAGCTTGGAGCAGGGGCAAGAGACC.

The CDR3: CASSLTVLQETQYF. The CDR3 bases that were read are TGCGCCAGCAGCCTGACAGTTTTACAAGAGACC. V usage is TRBV5-1 and J usage is TRBJ2-5, with D perhaps matching TRBD1 (5 bases). The read falls 3 residues short of the CDR3 end, and the missing part is taken from the germline J gene. The CDR3 sequence is 14 residues long. V shed 4 bases and J shed 2 bases, with 12 bases lying between them. Germline CDR1 SGHRS, CDR2 YFSETQ.

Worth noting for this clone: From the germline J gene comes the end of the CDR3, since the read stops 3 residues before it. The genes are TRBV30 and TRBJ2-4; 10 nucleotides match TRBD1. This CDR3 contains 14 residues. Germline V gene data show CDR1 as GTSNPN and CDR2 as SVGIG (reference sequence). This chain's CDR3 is CAWSVMGQGYGQYF. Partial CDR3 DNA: TGTGCCTGGAGTGTAATGGGACAGGGGTACGGT.

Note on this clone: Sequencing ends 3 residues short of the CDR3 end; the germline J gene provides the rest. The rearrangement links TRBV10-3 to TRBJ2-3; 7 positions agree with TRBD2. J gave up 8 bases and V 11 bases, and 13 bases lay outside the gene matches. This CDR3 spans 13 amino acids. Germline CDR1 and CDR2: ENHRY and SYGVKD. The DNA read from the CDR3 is TGTGCCGCCTTTCCGGGGGGAGCAGGTACG. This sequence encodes CAAFPGGAGT. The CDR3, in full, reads CAAFPGGAGTQYF.

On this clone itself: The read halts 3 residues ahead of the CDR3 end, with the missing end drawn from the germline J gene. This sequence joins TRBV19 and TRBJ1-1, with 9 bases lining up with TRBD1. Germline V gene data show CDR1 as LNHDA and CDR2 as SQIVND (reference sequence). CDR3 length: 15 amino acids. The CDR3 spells CASSIIRDRDEKAFF. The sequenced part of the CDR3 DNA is TGTGCCAGTAGTATAATCCGGGACAGGGATGAAAAA.

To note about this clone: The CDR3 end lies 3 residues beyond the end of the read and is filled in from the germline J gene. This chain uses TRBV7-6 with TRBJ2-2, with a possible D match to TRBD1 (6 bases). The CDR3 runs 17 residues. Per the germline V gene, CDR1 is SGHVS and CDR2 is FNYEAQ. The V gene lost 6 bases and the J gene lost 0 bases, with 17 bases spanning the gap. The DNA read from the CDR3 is TGTGCCAGCAGTCAAATCCGTGGGGGCGCGAACACCGGGGAG. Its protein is CASSQIRGGANTGE. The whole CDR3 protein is CASSQIRGGANTGELFF.

The covered CDR3 bases are TGTGCCAGCAGCCAATTCAGGCTGAACACCGGGGAG. It specifies CASSQFRLNTGE. The whole CDR3 reads CASSQFRLNTGELFF. The chain uses TRBV14 and TRBJ2-2, with D unresolved. The read terminates 3 residues before the CDR3 end, so the remaining end is supplied by the germline J gene. The germline V and J ends were trimmed by 2 bases and 1 base, with 8 bases remaining between them. CDR3 size: 15 residues. The germline V gene encodes CDR1 SGHDN and CDR2 FVKESK.

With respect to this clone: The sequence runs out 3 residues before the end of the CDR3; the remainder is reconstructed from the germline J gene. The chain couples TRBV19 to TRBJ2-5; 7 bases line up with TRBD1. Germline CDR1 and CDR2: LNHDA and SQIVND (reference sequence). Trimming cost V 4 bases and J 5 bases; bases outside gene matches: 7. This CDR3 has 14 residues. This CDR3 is CASSSRGGEETQYF. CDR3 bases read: TGTGCCAGTAGTAGTAGAGGGGGCGAGGAGACC.

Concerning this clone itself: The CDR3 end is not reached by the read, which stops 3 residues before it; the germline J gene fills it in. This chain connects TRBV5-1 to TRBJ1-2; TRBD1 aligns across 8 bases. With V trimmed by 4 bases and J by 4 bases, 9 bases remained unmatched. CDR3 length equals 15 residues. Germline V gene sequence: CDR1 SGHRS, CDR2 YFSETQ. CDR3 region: CASSTGQGSAYGYTF. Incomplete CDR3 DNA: TGCGCCAGCAGCACAGGACAGGGATCGGCCTATGGC. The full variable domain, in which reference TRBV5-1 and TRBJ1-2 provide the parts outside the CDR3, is KAGVTQTPRYLIKTRGQQVTLSCSPISGHRSVSWYQQTPGQGLQFLFEYFSETQRNKGNFPGRFSGRQFSNSRSEMNVSTLELGDSALYLCASSTGQGSAYGYTFGSGTRLTVV.

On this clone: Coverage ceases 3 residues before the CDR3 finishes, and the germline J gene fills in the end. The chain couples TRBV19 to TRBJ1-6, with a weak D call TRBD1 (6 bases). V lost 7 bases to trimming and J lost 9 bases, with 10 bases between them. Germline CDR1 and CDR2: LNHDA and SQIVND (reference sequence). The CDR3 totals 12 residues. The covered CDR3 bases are TGTGCCAGTAATGAGGGGGTTTCACCC. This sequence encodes CASNEGVSP. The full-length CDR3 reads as CASNEGVSPLHF.

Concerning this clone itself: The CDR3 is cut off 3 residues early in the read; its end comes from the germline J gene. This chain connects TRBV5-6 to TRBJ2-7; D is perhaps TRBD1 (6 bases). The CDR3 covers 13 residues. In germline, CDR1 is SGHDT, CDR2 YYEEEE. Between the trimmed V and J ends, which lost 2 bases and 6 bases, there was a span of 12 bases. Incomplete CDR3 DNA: TGTGCCAGCAGCTTTAATACAGGGAGCGAG. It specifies CASSFNTGSE. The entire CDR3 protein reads CASSFNTGSEQYF. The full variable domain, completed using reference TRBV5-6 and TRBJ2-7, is DAGVTQSPTHLIKTRGQQVTLRCSPKSGHDTVSWYQQALGQGPQFIFQYYEEEERQRGNFPDRFSGHQFPNYSSELNVNALLLGDSALYLCASSFNTGSEQYFGPGTRLTVT.

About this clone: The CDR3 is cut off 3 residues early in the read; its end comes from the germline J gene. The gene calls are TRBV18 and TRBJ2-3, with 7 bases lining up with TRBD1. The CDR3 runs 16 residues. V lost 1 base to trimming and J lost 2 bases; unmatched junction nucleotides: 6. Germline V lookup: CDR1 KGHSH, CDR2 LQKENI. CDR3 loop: CASSPRQGEPTDTQYF. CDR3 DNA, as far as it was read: TGTGCCAGCTCACCACGACAGGGCGAACCCACAGATACG. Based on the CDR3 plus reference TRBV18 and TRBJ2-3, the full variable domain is NAGVMQNPRHLVRRRGQEARLRCSPMKGHSHVYWYRQLPEEGLKFMVYLQKENIIDESGMPKERFSAEFPKEGPSILRIQQVVRGDSAAYFCASSPRQGEPTDTQYFGPGTRLTVL.